The 13 T cell receptor beta chains reported below all come from one sample, sequenced in a study of blood T cells in healthy people across ages. PCR was performed a second time for about 7 to 11 cycles using a sample-barcoded 5' primer and a J-beta primer mix. TCRdb re-called the 5' RACE reads through MiXCR, storing one row per CDR3 protein. The data contain around 1.5 million distinct CDR3 sequences, roughly 40% of them seen just once; the ten biggest clones take up 7% to 9.5%. The specimen was blood. These TCRs come from a young woman in good health.

The genes are TRBV6-1 and TRBJ1-5; 11 bases align to TRBD1. The CDR3 is 15 residues long. V was pared by 6 bases and J by 5 bases, with 6 bases of the junction left unmatched. CDR1 and CDR2 (germline): MNHNS, SASEGT. CDR3 in DNA: TGTGCCAGCAGCTCCGGGACAGGGGGTTATCAGCCCCAGCATTTT. This translates into CASSSGTGGYQPQHF.

The V gene is TRBV28, the J gene TRBJ1-2; D not certain. Germline V gene sequence: CDR1 MDHEN, CDR2 SYDVKM. The CDR3 covers 12 residues. Trimming took off 1 base at V and 5 bases at J, with 5 bases between the two ends. CDR3 in DNA: TGTGCCAGCAGTTTATATGCATATGGCTACACCTTC. It codes for CASSLYAYGYTF.

The V gene is TRBV2, the J gene TRBJ1-2; D is unresolved. The CDR3 totals 11 residues. The germline gives CDR1 SNHLY, CDR2 FYNNEI. V was pared by 4 bases and J by 7 bases, with 7 bases between. CDR3 protein: CASSATSGYTF. CDR3 DNA sequence: TGTGCCAGCAGTGCGACTAGTGGCTACACCTTC.

CDR3 amino acids: CAISDPGVGQPQHF. CDR3 nucleotides: TGTGCCATCAGTGACCCGGGGGTAGGCCAGCCCCAGCATTTT. The chain employs TRBV10-3 and TRBJ1-5; TRBD1 might be the D (5 bases). Germline CDR1 ENHRY, CDR2 SYGVKD. With 3 bases removed from V and 7 bases from J, the gap between germline ends came to 13 bases. The CDR3 contains 14 residues.

This clonotype was seen just once. The chain has TRBV6-6 and TRBJ1-2, with 7 bases aligning to TRBD1. This CDR3 has 16 amino acids. Germline V gene data show CDR1 as MNHNY and CDR2 as SVGAGI (reference sequence). After removal of 0 bases from V and 0 bases from J, the junction contained 4 bases not matched to a gene. CDR3 in amino acids: CASSYSDRAPNYGYTF. CDR3 nucleotides: TGTGCCAGCAGTTACTCCGACAGGGCCCCTAACTATGGCTACACCTTC.

This clonotype was detected once. The CDR3 protein is CASLRTDRGYNEQFF. CDR3 bases: TGTGCCAGCTTGAGAACGGACAGGGGATACAATGAGCAGTTCTTC. This chain links TRBV6-1 with TRBJ2-1; 9 bases agree with TRBD1. Germline CDR1 MNHNS, CDR2 SASEGT. J was trimmed by 4 bases and V by 8 bases; bases with no gene match: 9. The CDR3 is made up of 15 amino acids.

Concerning this clonotype itself: A read error may explain this, as a much larger clone is one base away. The chain is built from TRBV20-1 and TRBJ1-2, with D unclear. The CDR3 extends over 11 amino acids. CDR1 is DFQATT, CDR2 SNEGSKA, per germline (reference sequence). Trimming pared 3 bases from V and 4 bases from J, leaving 6 bases between. Here the CDR3 reads CSARNTYGYTF. CDR3 bases: TGCAGTGCTAGGAACACCTATGGCTACACCTTC.

The chain carries TRBV28 and TRBJ2-7; 7 nucleotides align to TRBD2. The germline gives CDR1 MDHEN, CDR2 SYDVKM. This CDR3 spans 14 amino acids. V was pared by 5 bases and J by 3 bases, with 7 bases of the junction left unmatched. DNA for the CDR3: TGTGCCAGCAGTGGGGGGGAGGGCCGCTACGAGCAGTACTTC. Residues: CASSGGEGRYEQYF.

Only one count was recorded for this clonotype. V usage is TRBV20-1 and J usage is TRBJ2-5, with D unclear. CDR3 size: 15 residues. The germline CDR1 and CDR2 sequences are DFQATT and SNEGSKA (reference sequence). The germline V and J ends were trimmed by 0 bases and 11 bases, with 22 bases remaining between them. The CDR3 region is CSARDLLPSYSAQYF. In DNA, the CDR3 is TGCAGTGCTAGAGATCTGCTACCCTCCTACTCTGCGCAGTACTTC.

In this sample, this clonotype turned up a few times. The chain employs TRBV7-2 and TRBJ2-3, with 7 bases aligning to TRBD1. Trimming at V came to 0 bases and at J to 0 bases, leaving 3 bases not matched to a gene. Germline lookup yields CDR1 SGHTA and CDR2 FQGNSA. CDR3 length: 16 amino acids. The DNA of the CDR3 is TGTGCCAGCAGCTTAGCGCCGGGACAGAGCACAGATACGCAGTATTTT. Translated, it gives CASSLAPGQSTDTQYF.

This chain links TRBV7-2 with TRBJ1-3, with 8 nucleotides matching TRBD1. CDR1 is SGHTA and CDR2 is FQGNSA in the germline V gene. V was clipped by 5 bases and J by 4 bases; unmatched bases: 7. CDR3 length: 15 residues. The CDR3 DNA reads as TGTGCCAGCAGCCCGTCAGGGGGCATCGGAAACACCATATATTTT. Its translation: CASSPSGGIGNTIYF.

The V call is TRBV5-1, the J call TRBJ1-5; perhaps TRBD1 as D (5 bases). Per the germline V gene, CDR1 is SGHRS and CDR2 is YFSETQ. CDR3 size: 14 residues. V was shortened by 0 bases and J by 5 bases, with 9 bases between the two germline ends. The CDR3 protein is CASSLDIGDQPQHF. The DNA of the CDR3 is TGCGCCAGCAGCTTGGATATAGGGGATCAGCCCCAGCATTTT. The full variable domain, completed using reference TRBV5-1 and TRBJ1-5, is KAGVTQTPRYLIKTRGQQVTLSCSPISGHRSVSWYQQTPGQGLQFLFEYFSETQRNKGNFPGRFSGRQFSNSRSEMNVSTLELGDSALYLCASSLDIGDQPQHFGDGTRLSIL.

This clonotype was recorded at least ten times. This chain links TRBV7-3 with TRBJ2-1; D may be TRBD2 (7 bases). This CDR3 contains 16 residues. The germline gives CDR1 SGHTA, CDR2 FQGTGA. V was cut by 2 bases and J by 4 bases, with 15 bases left in between. CDR3 in DNA: TGTGCCAGCAGCTTACAGGCGGGGGCCCTATACAATGAGCAGTTCTTC. It yields the protein CASSLQAGALYNEQFF.